This T cell receptor beta chain was recovered during a study of OX40 agonist ivuxolimab in advanced cancers. Study details: The patients received agonistic anti-OX40 (CD134) antibody ivuxolimab.

On this clone itself: What it binds is unknown.

The study, taken as a whole, reports: Dosing at 0.1 to 3.0 mg/kg was accompanied by clonal expansion of CD4+ and CD8+ blood T cells by week 6.

V was shortened by 6 bases and J by 8 bases, with 16 bases between the two germline ends. CDR3 length: 13 amino acids. Germline loops: CDR1 SGHAT, CDR2 FQNNGV. Sequencing used immunoSEQ multiplex PCR; TCRdb keeps in-frame clones, though not all of them. The sample has over 40,000 clones, approximately 84% seen once. This chain connects TRBV11-2 to TRBJ1-1; D might be TRBD1 (6 bases). The specimen comprised CD4+ or CD8+ T cells sorted from blood, sampled in a trial of the OX40 agonist ivuxolimab. This receptor was taken from an adult with an advanced solid tumor such as melanoma, head and neck, liver or kidney cancer. The CDR3 DNA sequence: TGTGCCAGCAGTTCTTGGACAGTACCCGAAGCTTTCTTT. This encodes CASSSWTVPEAFF.